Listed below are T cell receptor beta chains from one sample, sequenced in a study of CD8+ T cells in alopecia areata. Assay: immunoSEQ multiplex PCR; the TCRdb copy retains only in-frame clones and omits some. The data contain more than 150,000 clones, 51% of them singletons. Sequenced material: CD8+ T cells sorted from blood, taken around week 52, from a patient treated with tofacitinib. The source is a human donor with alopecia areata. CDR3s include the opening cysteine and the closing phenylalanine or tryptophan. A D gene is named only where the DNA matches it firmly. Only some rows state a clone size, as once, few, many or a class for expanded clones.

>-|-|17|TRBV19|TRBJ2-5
TGTGCCAGTAGTATTGGCTTGGGCAGGGCACGGGGGGAGACCCAGTACTTC
CASSIGLGRARGETQYF
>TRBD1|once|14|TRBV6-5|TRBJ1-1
TGTGCCAGCAGCCGCGGACAGGGATACACTGAAGCTTTCTTT
CASSRGQGYTEAFF
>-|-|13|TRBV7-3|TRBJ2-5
TGTGCCAGCAGCTTACAGGGGTCGGAGACCCAGTACTTC
CASSLQGSETQYF
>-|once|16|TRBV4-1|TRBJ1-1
TGCGCCAGCAGCCAGGTCAAGGGGGTGATGAACACTGAAGCTTTCTTT
CASSQVKGVMNTEAFF
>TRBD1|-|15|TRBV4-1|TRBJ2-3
TGCGCCAGCAGCCAGGAGAGGGGGCTCACAGATACGCAGTATTTT
CASSQERGLTDTQYF
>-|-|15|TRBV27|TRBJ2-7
TGTGCCAGCAGTTTATCGACAGGCACATCCTACGAGCAGTACTTC
CASSLSTGTSYEQYF
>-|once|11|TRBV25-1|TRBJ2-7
TGTGCCAGCAGTCTTGCTGGGGAGCAGTACTTC
CASSLAGEQYF
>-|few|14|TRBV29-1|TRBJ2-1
TGCAGCGTTGTGAACAGGATCTCCTACAATGAGCAGTTCTTC
CSVVNRISYNEQFF
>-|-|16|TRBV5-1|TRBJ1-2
TGCGCCAGCAGCTTACTTTCCCCCGGGGGAGACTATGGCTACACCTTC
CASSLLSPGGDYGYTF
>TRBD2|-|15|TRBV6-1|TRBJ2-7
TGTGCCAGCAGTGAAGGACTAGCGGCCTCCTACGAGCAGTACTTC
CASSEGLAASYEQYF